The 29 T cell receptor beta chains listed next were all sequenced from one sample in a study of T cell responses to AZD1222 COVID-19 vaccine. Method: immunoSEQ multiplex PCR; TCRdb's copy keeps in-frame clones and lacks some. The sample consists of 83,000 or so clones, more than 75% of them appearing once. The sequencing used peripheral blood, collected on day 0 of AZD1222 vaccination. The receptors were gathered from an adult in good health.

The chain employs TRBV7-2 and TRBJ2-7; TRBD1 matches 9 bases. Germline V lookup: CDR1 SGHTA, CDR2 FQGNSA. The V segment lost 5 bases and the J segment 6 bases; nucleotides outside the gene matches: 11. This CDR3 comprises 15 residues. CDR3 nucleotides: TGTGCCAGCAGCATAGGACAGGGGCCCCCATCCGAGCAGTACTTC. It is translated as CASSIGQGPPSEQYF.

The chain uses TRBV4-2 and TRBJ2-1, with 12 bases identical to TRBD2. Germline V lookup: CDR1 LGHNA, CDR2 YNFKEQ. V shed 1 base and J 8 bases; nucleotides not matched to a gene: 3. The CDR3 is made up of 15 amino acids. Here the CDR3 DNA reads TGTGCCAGCAGCCAAGGACTAGCGGGGGAGGATGAGCAGTTCTTC. This codes for CASSQGLAGEDEQFF.

The chain links TRBV24-1 to TRBJ2-1; D is possibly TRBD2 (5 bases). This CDR3 is 14 amino acids long. Germline-derived CDR1 and CDR2 are KGHDR and SFDVKD. With 9 bases removed from V and 4 bases from J, the gap between germline ends came to 15 bases. DNA of the CDR3: TGTGCCACCCGAGCCACTAGTTCGTACAATGAGCAGTTCTTC. Translating it yields CATRATSSYNEQFF.

This chain uses TRBV2 with TRBJ1-2, with D unresolved. Trimming took 9 bases from V and 6 from J, leaving 11 bases between them. The CDR3 covers 11 residues. The germline V gene encodes CDR1 SNHLY and CDR2 FYNNEI. CDR3 residues: CARFTSDGYTF. The DNA of the CDR3 is TGTGCCAGGTTTACATCAGATGGCTACACCTTC.

This chain joins TRBV5-6 and TRBJ2-3; D may correspond to TRBD1 or TRBD2 (5 bases each). Trimming stripped 8 bases from V and 1 base from J, with 20 bases between. The CDR3 sequence is 16 residues long. The V gene's germline CDR1 is SGHDT and CDR2 YYEEEE. This CDR3 reads CASSYSGTWGTDTQYF. The CDR3 nucleotides read TGTGCCAGTTCTTATTCGGGGACGTGGGGCACAGATACGCAGTATTTT.

This sequence joins TRBV18 and TRBJ2-2, with a tentative D call TRBD2 (6 bases). The germline V gene has CDR1 KGHSH and CDR2 LQKENI. The CDR3 runs 19 residues. V was shortened by 6 bases and J by 0 bases, with 23 bases between the two germline ends. This CDR3 reads CASSPPISGNHANTGELFF. In DNA form, the CDR3 reads TGTGCCAGCTCCCCCCCGATTAGCGGAAACCACGCGAACACCGGGGAGCTGTTTTTT.

V gene TRBV6-5 combines with J gene TRBJ1-2; D is unclear. The CDR3 sequence is 14 residues long. Germline CDR1 and CDR2: MNHEY and SVGAGI. V was pared by 2 bases and J by 4 bases, with 11 bases between. The CDR3 protein is CASSYGGRSYGYTF. The CDR3 nucleotides are TGTGCCAGCAGTTACGGAGGTCGGAGCTATGGCTACACCTTC.

The chain combines TRBV7-9 with TRBJ2-7; possibly TRBD1 or TRBD2 for D (6 bases each). V lost 1 base and J 2 bases, leaving 9 bases between the germline ends. CDR1 SEHNR and CDR2 FQNEAQ come from the germline V gene (reference sequence). CDR3 length: 14 amino acids. In nucleotides, the CDR3 is TGTGCCAGCAGCTTAGAAGGGGGGCCCTACGAGCAGTACTTC. It encodes CASSLEGGPYEQYF.

V usage is TRBV2 and J usage is TRBJ1-5; tentative D call: TRBD1 (5 bases). The CDR3 is 13 amino acids. Per germline, CDR1 SNHLY and CDR2 FYNNEI. Between the trimmed V and J ends, which lost 11 bases and 1 base, there was a span of 12 bases. CDR3 amino acids: CAGGRESNQPQHF. CDR3 nucleotide sequence: TGTGCCGGGGGGAGGGAAAGCAATCAGCCCCAGCATTTT.

The V gene is TRBV11-2, the J gene TRBJ2-1, with TRBD2 identical over 9 bases. Trimming removed 5 bases from V and 3 bases from J; junction bases left unmatched: 5. The germline gives CDR1 SGHAT, CDR2 FQNNGV. The CDR3 loop spans 15 amino acids. The CDR3 reads CASSDGTSSYNEQFF. The CDR3 DNA follows: TGTGCCAGCAGCGACGGGACTAGCAGCTACAATGAGCAGTTCTTC.

The J gene is TRBJ1-1, the V gene TRBV2, with a tentative D call TRBD1 (6 bases). From germline, CDR1 is SNHLY and CDR2 FYNNEI. V was pared by 8 bases and J by 7 bases, with 20 bases between. This CDR3 has 14 amino acids. CDR3 sequence (DNA): TGTGCCAGCGGGGGGCTGACCCTCCAGGGTGAAGCTTTCTTT. Translation: CASGGLTLQGEAFF. The full variable domain, completed using reference TRBV2 and TRBJ1-1, is EPEVTQTPSHQVTQMGQEVILRCVPISNHLYFYWYRQILGQKVEFLVSFYNNEISEKSEIFDDQFSVERPDGSNFTLKIRSTKLEDSAMYFCASGGLTLQGEAFFGQGTRLTVV.

This clone was seen once. V is TRBV2 and J is TRBJ1-5; D might be TRBD1 (5 bases). CDR1 and CDR2 (germline): SNHLY, FYNNEI. V was pared by 5 bases and J by 4 bases, with 12 bases between. The CDR3 extends over 14 amino acids. For the CDR3, the DNA is TGTGCCAGCAGTCCGGGACGCCCGAATCAGCCCCAGCATTTT. Amino acids: CASSPGRPNQPQHF. Full variable domain (outside the CDR3, taken from reference TRBV2 and TRBJ1-5): EPEVTQTPSHQVTQMGQEVILRCVPISNHLYFYWYRQILGQKVEFLVSFYNNEISEKSEIFDDQFSVERPDGSNFTLKIRSTKLEDSAMYFCASSPGRPNQPQHFGDGTRLSIL.

The V call is TRBV27, the J call TRBJ1-4, with TRBD1 as a possible D gene (5 bases). Deletions cut 2 bases from V and 8 bases from J, with 9 bases between. This CDR3 is 13 amino acids long. Germline-derived CDR1 and CDR2 are MNHEY and SMNVEV (reference sequence). CDR3 in DNA: TGTGCCAGCAGTTTACAGGGAGGCGAAAAACTGTTTTTT. It encodes CASSLQGGEKLFF.

This chain links TRBV27 with TRBJ2-5, with D maybe TRBD2 (5 bases). This CDR3 is built from 18 residues. In germline, CDR1 is MNHEY, CDR2 SMNVEV (reference sequence). The germline V and J ends were trimmed by 7 bases and 5 bases, with 29 bases remaining between them. CDR3 nucleotides: TGTGCCAGCACTCCCTCTGGACTGGCAGCTAATAGTGGGGAGACCCAGTACTTC. This gives the protein CASTPSGLAANSGETQYF.

This chain connects TRBV28 to TRBJ1-5, with 9 bases that match TRBD1. V trimming: 6 bases; J trimming: 7 bases; junction bases outside the gene matches: 10. Germline-derived CDR1 and CDR2 are MDHEN and SYDVKM. The CDR3 length is 15 residues. The CDR3 reads CASRKPGTGNQPQHF. CDR3 sequence (DNA): TGTGCCAGCAGAAAACCCGGGACAGGGAACCAGCCCCAGCATTTT.

CDR3 protein: CASSLGRNQPQHF. The CDR3 DNA sequence: TGCGCCAGCAGCTTGGGACGCAATCAGCCCCAGCATTTT. This chain uses TRBV5-1 with TRBJ1-5; unclear D gene. The ends were cut back, 0 bases at V and 2 bases at J, with 3 bases in the middle. The CDR3 sequence is 13 residues long. Germline lookup yields CDR1 SGHRS and CDR2 YFSETQ. The whole variable domain, remainder taken from reference TRBV5-1 and TRBJ1-5, is KAGVTQTPRYLIKTRGQQVTLSCSPISGHRSVSWYQQTPGQGLQFLFEYFSETQRNKGNFPGRFSGRQFSNSRSEMNVSTLELGDSALYLCASSLGRNQPQHFGDGTRLSIL.

The chain links TRBV7-9 to TRBJ2-3; D may be TRBD2 (6 bases). This CDR3 is 16 amino acids long. V dropped 4 bases and J dropped 2 bases, with 16 bases sitting between them. Germline V gene sequence: CDR1 SEHNR, CDR2 FQNEAQ (reference sequence). The DNA for the CDR3 is TGTGCCAGCAGCTCGTGGACTAACGGTCACACAGATACGCAGTATTTT. Translated, it gives CASSSWTNGHTDTQYF.

The chain is built from TRBV6-6 and TRBJ2-3; D is perhaps TRBD1 or TRBD2 (7 bases each). The germline CDR1 and CDR2 sequences are MNHNY and SVGAGI (reference sequence). V was trimmed by 5 bases and J by 2 bases, leaving 17 bases between them. CDR3 length: 16 amino acids. In nucleotides, the CDR3 is TGTGCCAGCAGTCGGGGGGACAGAGGTGTCACAGATACGCAGTATTTT. Translated: CASSRGDRGVTDTQYF.

The V gene is TRBV5-1, the J gene TRBJ2-5; D ambiguous. CDR3 length: 16 residues. V lost 1 base and J 4 bases, leaving 17 bases between the germline ends. Germline V CDR1 and CDR2: SGHRS, YFSETQ. As DNA, the CDR3 is TGCGCCAGCAGCTTGTTGCCGGGTACCACCGTAGAGACCCAGTACTTC. Protein sequence: CASSLLPGTTVETQYF.

The chain joins TRBV5-1 to TRBJ2-7, with D maybe TRBD2 (6 bases). The CDR3 contains 14 residues. Trimming cost V 4 bases and J 3 bases, with 14 bases left between them. Germline lookup yields CDR1 SGHRS and CDR2 YFSETQ. CDR3 sequence: CASSVGTLYYEQYF. Written as DNA, the CDR3 is TGCGCCAGCAGCGTCGGGACTCTTTACTACGAGCAGTACTTC.

The chain links TRBV5-1 to TRBJ1-1; 10 bases align to TRBD1. After removal of 3 bases from V and 8 bases from J, the junction contained 10 bases not matched to a gene. The germline gives CDR1 SGHRS, CDR2 YFSETQ. The CDR3 is 15 amino acids. CDR3 coding DNA: TGCGCCAGCAGCTCCGACGGGACAGGGGATGCCGAAGCTTTCTTT. This encodes CASSSDGTGDAEAFF.

This clone was seen once. Written as DNA, the CDR3 is TGTGCCAGCAGTTCTAGCGGGATCAGCACAGATACGCAGTATTTT. As protein: CASSSSGISTDTQYF. The rearrangement uses TRBV7-9 and TRBJ2-3, with 9 positions matching TRBD2. V lost 6 bases, J lost 0 bases, and 4 bases stayed unmatched. CDR1 and CDR2 (germline): SEHNR, FQNEAQ (reference sequence). This CDR3 contains 15 residues.

This chain connects TRBV6-2 or TRBV6-3 to TRBJ2-2; 8 nucleotides match TRBD2. With 4 bases clipped from V and 1 base from J, the junction kept 14 bases outside the gene matches. The CDR3 is 19 residues long. Per the germline V gene, CDR1 is MNHEY and CDR2 is SVGEGT. The CDR3 reads CASSFVRTSWVLNTGELFF. The CDR3 nucleotides are TGTGCCAGCAGTTTTGTAAGGACTAGCTGGGTCCTGAACACCGGGGAGCTGTTTTTT.

The rearrangement uses TRBV5-1 and TRBJ1-3; D unclear. With 0 bases removed from V and 0 bases from J, the gap between germline ends came to 7 bases. Germline values: CDR1 SGHRS, CDR2 YFSETQ. The CDR3 runs to 15 residues. CDR3 bases: TGCGCCAGCAGCTTGGAGCGGAACTCTGGAAACACCATATATTTT. This sequence encodes CASSLERNSGNTIYF.

This clone has a handful of counts. The rearrangement uses TRBV5-1 and TRBJ2-7, with D perhaps being TRBD1 or TRBD2 (5 bases each). Germline values: CDR1 SGHRS, CDR2 YFSETQ. The length of the CDR3 is 15 residues. V was trimmed by 2 bases and J by 0 bases, leaving 12 bases between them. CDR3 sequence reads: CASSFEGTSSYEQYF. The CDR3 region has the DNA TGCGCCAGCAGCTTCGAGGGGACCAGCTCCTACGAGCAGTACTTC.

The chain links TRBV28 to TRBJ1-5; D might be TRBD1 (6 bases). The germline V and J ends were trimmed by 5 bases and 0 bases, with 20 bases remaining between them. The CDR3 consists of 18 residues. Looked up from germline, CDR1 is MDHEN and CDR2 is SYDVKM. The CDR3 DNA is TGTGCCAGCAGTCAACCGGACAGTGGGAAATATAGCAATCAGCCCCAGCATTTT. Its translation is CASSQPDSGKYSNQPQHF. Full variable domain (rest looked up from reference TRBV28 and TRBJ1-5): DVKVTQSSRYLVKRTGEKVFLECVQDMDHENMFWYRQDPGLGLRLIYFSYDVKMKEKGDIPEGYSVSREKKERFSLILESASTNQTSMYLCASSQPDSGKYSNQPQHFGDGTRLSIL.

This chain connects TRBV18 to TRBJ2-7; D not certain. V was clipped by 6 bases and J by 0 bases, with 12 bases between them. The CDR3 totals 14 residues. Per germline, CDR1 KGHSH and CDR2 LQKENI. The CDR3: CASSPLQNSYEQYF. Written as DNA, the CDR3 is TGTGCCAGCTCCCCATTACAGAACTCCTACGAGCAGTACTTC. Full variable domain (rest looked up from reference TRBV18 and TRBJ2-7): NAGVMQNPRHLVRRRGQEARLRCSPMKGHSHVYWYRQLPEEGLKFMVYLQKENIIDESGMPKERFSAEFPKEGPSILRIQQVVRGDSAAYFCASSPLQNSYEQYFGPGTRLTVT.

J is TRBJ2-1 and V is TRBV27, with 8 bases matching TRBD2. The germline gives CDR1 MNHEY, CDR2 SMNVEV (reference sequence). V trimming: 4 bases; J trimming: 8 bases; junction bases outside the gene matches: 13. The CDR3 is 16 amino acids. CDR3 nucleotides: TGTGCCAGCAGTTCAAGGGACTCGGGGGGGGCCGATGAGCAGTTCTTC. Translating gives CASSSRDSGGADEQFF.

The chain carries TRBV5-1 and TRBJ1-5; D ambiguous. The V and J ends lost 0 bases and 6 bases respectively, with 13 bases between them. Germline V gene sequence: CDR1 SGHRS, CDR2 YFSETQ. CDR3 length: 15 amino acids. The CDR3, as DNA: TGCGCCAGCAGCTTGGGGCCGGAGGAGGTTCAGCCCCAGCATTTT. Its translation is CASSLGPEEVQPQHF.